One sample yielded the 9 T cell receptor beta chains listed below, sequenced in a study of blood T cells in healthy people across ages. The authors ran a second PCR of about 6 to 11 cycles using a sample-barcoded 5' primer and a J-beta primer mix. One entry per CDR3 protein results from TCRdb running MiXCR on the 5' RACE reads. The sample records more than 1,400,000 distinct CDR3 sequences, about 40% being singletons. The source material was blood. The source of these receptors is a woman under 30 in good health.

The CDR3 region has the DNA TGTGCCAGCAGTGATGAGTTAGGGGTAAGCGAGAACACTGAAGCTTTCTTT. It encodes CASSDELGVSENTEAFF. The chain is built from TRBV2 and TRBJ1-1; a possible D gene is TRBD1 (5 bases). V was clipped by 3 bases and J by 1 base, with 18 bases between them. CDR1 is SNHLY, CDR2 FYNNEI, per germline. The CDR3 covers 17 residues.

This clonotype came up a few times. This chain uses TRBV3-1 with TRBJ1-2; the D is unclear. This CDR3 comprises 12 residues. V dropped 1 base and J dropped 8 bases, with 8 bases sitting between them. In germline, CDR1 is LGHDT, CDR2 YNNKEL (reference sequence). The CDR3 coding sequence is TGTGCCAGCAGCCAAGTGGCCTGGGGCTACACCTTC. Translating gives CASSQVAWGYTF.

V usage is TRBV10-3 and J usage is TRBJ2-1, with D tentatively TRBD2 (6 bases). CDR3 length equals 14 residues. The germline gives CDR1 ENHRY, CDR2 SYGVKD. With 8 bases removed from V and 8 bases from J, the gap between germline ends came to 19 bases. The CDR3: CAIGVAGPGDEQFF. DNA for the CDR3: TGTGCCATCGGGGTTGCGGGACCAGGCGATGAGCAGTTCTTC.

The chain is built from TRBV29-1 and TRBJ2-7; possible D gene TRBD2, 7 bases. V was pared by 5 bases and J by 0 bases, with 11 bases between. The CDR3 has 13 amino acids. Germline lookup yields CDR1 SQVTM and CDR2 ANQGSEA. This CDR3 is CSVRGGLSYEQYF. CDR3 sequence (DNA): TGCAGCGTTCGCGGGGGCCTCTCCTACGAGCAGTACTTC.

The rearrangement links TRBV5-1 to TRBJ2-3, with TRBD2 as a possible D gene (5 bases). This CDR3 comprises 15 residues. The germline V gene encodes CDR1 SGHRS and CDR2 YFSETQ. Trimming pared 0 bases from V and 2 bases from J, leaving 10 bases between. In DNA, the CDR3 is TGCGCCAGCAGCTTGGGTGAGGGTTCCACAGATACGCAGTATTTT. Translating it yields CASSLGEGSTDTQYF. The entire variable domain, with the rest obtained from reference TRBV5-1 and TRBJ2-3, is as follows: KAGVTQTPRYLIKTRGQQVTLSCSPISGHRSVSWYQQTPGQGLQFLFEYFSETQRNKGNFPGRFSGRQFSNSRSEMNVSTLELGDSALYLCASSLGEGSTDTQYFGPGTRLTVL.

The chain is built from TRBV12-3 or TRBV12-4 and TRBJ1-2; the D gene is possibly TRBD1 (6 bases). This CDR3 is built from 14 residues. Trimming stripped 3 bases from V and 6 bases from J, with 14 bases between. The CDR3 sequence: CASSFTGSRNGYTF. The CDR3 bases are TGTGCCAGCAGTTTTACAGGGAGCAGGAATGGCTACACCTTC.

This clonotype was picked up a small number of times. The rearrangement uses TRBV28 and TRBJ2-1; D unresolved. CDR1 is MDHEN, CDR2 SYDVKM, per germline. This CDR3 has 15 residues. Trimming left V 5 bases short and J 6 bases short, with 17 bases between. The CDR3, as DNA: TGTGCCAGCAGTACTCGCAGGCGGCGAATCAATGAGCAGTTCTTC. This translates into CASSTRRRRINEQFF.

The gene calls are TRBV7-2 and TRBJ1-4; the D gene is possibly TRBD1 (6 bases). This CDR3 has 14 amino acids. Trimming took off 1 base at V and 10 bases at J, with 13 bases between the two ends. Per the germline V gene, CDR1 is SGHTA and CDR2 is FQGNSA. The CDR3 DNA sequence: TGTGCCAGCAGCTTAGAGGGGGTGGCCCGAAAACTGTTTTTT. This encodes CASSLEGVARKLFF.

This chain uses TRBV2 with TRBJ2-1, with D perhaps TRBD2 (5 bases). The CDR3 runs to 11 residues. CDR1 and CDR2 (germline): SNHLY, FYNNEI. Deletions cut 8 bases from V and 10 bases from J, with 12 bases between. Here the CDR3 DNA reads TGTGCCAGCGGAGGAACCTACGAGCAGTTCTTC. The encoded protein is CASGGTYEQFF.